This T cell receptor (beta chain) appears in the sequencing data of a study of T-cell reconstitution after alpha-beta-depleted transplantation in children. This CDR3 comprises 14 residues. The V gene's germline CDR1 is MNHNS and CDR2 SASEGT. Unique molecular identifiers were used to barcode this TCRbeta library. TCRdb itself ran the PCR reads through MiXCR, one entry per CDR3 protein. The data show around 400,000 distinct CDR3 sequences, roughly 22% seen once. This clonotype occurred many times. One end of the junction does not line up with germline, which may come from a read error. The origin of this receptor is a human donor who donated a stem cell graft to a child with acute myeloid leukemia. The chain has TRBV6-1 and TRBJ2-5; weak D call: TRBD1 (6 bases). This sample comprised PBMCs from the stem cell graft donor, obtained from the stem cell graft. CDR3 sequence (DNA): TGTGCCAGCAGTCGCTGGGACACCCAAGGGACCCAGTACTTC. Translated, it gives CASSRWDTQGTQYF.